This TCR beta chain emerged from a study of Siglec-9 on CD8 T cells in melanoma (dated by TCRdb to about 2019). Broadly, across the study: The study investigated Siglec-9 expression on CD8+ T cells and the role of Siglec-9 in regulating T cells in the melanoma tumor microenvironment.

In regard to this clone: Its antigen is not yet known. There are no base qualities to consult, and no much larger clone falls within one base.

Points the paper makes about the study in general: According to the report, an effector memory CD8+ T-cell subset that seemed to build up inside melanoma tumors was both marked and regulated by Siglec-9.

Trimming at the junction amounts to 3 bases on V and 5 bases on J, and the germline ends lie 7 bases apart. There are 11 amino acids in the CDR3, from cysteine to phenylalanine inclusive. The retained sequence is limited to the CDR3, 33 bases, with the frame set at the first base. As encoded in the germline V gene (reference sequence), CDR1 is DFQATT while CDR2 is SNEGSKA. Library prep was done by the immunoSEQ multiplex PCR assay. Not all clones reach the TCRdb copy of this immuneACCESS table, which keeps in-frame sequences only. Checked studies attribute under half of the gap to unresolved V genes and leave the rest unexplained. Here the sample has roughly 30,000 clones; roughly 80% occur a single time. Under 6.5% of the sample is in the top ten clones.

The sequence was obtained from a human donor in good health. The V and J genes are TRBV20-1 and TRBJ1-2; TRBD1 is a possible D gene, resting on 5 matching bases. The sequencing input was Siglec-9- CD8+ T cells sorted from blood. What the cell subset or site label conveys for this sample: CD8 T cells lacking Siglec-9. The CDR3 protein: CSASGGYGYTF. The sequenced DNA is TGCAGTGCTAGTGGGGGGTATGGCTACACCTTC.